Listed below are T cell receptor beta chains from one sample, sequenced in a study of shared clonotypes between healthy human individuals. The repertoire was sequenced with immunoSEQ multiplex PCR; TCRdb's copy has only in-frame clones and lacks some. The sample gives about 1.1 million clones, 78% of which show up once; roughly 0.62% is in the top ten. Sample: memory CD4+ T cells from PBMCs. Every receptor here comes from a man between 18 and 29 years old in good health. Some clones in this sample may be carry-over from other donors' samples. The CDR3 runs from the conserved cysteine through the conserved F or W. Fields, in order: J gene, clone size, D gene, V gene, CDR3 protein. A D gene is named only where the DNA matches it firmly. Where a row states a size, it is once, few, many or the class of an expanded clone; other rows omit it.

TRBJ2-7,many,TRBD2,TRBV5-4,CASSPGGEGSYEQYF
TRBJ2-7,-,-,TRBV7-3,CASSSPTGEQYF
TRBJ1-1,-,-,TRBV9,CASSSQRGADGPDAEAFF
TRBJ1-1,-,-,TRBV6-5,CASTPPGAYAAFF
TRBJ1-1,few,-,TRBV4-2,CASSQEGHGIDEAFF
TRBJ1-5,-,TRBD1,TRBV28,CASSQRRTGGSNQPQHF
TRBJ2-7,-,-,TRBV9,CASSVATGSAYEQYF
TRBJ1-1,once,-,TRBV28,CASSLRPGHINTEAFF
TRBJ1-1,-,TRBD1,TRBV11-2,CASSSSGTGYMNTEAFF
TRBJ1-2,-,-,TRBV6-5,CASQGINYGYTF
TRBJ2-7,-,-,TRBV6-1,CASSQDPSSYEQYF
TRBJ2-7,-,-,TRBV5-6,CASSFPLVRQGGLGEQYF
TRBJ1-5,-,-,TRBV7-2,CASSSGNQPQHF
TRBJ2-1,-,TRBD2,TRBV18,CASSPPSGRSYNEQFF
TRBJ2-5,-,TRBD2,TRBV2,CASSERNRGEETQYF
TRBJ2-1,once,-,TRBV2,CASRFPDNSYNEQFF
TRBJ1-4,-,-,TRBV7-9,CASSFGRGANEKLFF
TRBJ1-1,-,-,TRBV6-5,CASSPHGGNTEAFF
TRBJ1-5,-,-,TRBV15,CATSRDLRGRTDSNQPQHF
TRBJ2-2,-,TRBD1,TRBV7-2,CASSPSRQGAYSGELFF
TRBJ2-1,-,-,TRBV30,CAWTLESDRWKGNEQFF
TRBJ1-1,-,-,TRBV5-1,CASSRTDNTEAFF
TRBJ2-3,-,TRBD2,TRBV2,CASISVGGGTDTQYF